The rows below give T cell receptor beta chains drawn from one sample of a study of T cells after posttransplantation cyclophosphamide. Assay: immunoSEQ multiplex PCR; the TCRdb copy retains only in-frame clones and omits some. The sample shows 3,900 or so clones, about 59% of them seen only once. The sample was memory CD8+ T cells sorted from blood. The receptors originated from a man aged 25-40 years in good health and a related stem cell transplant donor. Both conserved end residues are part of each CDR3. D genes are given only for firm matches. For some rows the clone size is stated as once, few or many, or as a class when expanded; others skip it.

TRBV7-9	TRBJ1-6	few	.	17	CASSLDDRPYDNSPLHF	TGTGCCAGCAGCTTAGACGACAGGCCTTACGATAATTCACCCCTCCACTTT
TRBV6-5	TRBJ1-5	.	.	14	CASSYSGHNQPQHF	TGTGCCAGCAGTTACTCGGGGCACAATCAGCCCCAGCATTTT
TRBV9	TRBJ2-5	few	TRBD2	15	CASSNYGTKGETQYF	TGTGCCAGCAGCAACTACGGGACTAAGGGAGAGACCCAGTACTTC
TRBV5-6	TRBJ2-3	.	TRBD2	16	CASSLAGRVSTDTQYF	TGTGCCAGCAGCTTGGCGGGGAGGGTTAGCACAGATACGCAGTATTTT
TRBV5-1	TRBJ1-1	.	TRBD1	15	CASSTRTGGYTEAFF	TGCGCCAGCAGCACAAGGACAGGAGGTTACACTGAAGCTTTCTTT
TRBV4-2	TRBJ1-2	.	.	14	CASSPSDTGYGYTF	TGTGCCAGCAGCCCGTCGGACACCGGTTATGGCTACACCTTC
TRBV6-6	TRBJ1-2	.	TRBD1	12	CASTLTGASYTF	TGTGCCAGCACCCTCACAGGGGCCAGCTACACCTTC
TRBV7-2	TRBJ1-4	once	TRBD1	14	CASSLTGVGEKLFF	TGTGCCAGCAGCTTGACAGGGGTGGGGGAAAAACTGTTTTTT
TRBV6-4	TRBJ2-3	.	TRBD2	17	CASSRVAGAGGTDTQYF	TGTGCCAGCAGTAGAGTAGCGGGGGCCGGAGGGACAGATACGCAGTATTTT
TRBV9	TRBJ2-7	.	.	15	CASIIRQKTAYEQYF	TGTGCCAGCATCATCAGACAGAAGACGGCATACGAGCAGTACTTC
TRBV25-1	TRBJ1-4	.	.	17	CASSPLGGSETNEKLFF	TGTGCCAGCAGTCCCTTAGGGGGATCGGAAACTAATGAAAAACTGTTTTTT
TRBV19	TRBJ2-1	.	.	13	CASSIPWRGEQFF	TGTGCCAGTAGTATACCCTGGCGGGGTGAGCAGTTCTTC
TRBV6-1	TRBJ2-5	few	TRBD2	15	CASSGSGGIQETQYF	TGTGCCAGCAGTGGAAGCGGGGGGATACAAGAGACCCAGTACTTC
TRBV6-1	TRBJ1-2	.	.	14	CASNDYRELDGYTF	TGTGCCAGCAATGACTACAGGGAATTGGATGGCTACACCTTC
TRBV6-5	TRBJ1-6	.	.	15	CASSSFTGFWSPLHF	TGTGCCAGCAGCTCGTTCACAGGGTTTTGGTCACCCCTCCACTTT
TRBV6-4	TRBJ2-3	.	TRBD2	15	CASSLTSGGADTQYF	TGTGCCAGCAGCCTGACTAGCGGGGGCGCAGATACGCAGTATTTT
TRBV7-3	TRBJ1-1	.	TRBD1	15	CASSSTGGGGTEAFF	TGTGCCAGCAGCTCAACAGGGGGCGGAGGAACTGAAGCTTTCTTT
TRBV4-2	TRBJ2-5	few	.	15	CASSPNAGSRETQYF	TGTGCCAGCAGCCCCAACGCGGGGTCAAGGGAGACCCAGTACTTC
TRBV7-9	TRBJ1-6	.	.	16	CASSSPGVGNNSPLHF	TGTGCCAGCAGCTCGCCAGGGGTTGGAAATAATTCACCCCTCCACTTT
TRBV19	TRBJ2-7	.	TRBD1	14	CASSMYRGAYEQYF	TGTGCCAGTAGTATGTACAGGGGTGCCTACGAGCAGTACTTC
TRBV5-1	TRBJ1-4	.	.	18	CASSPQGAPFTTNEKLFF	TGCGCCAGCAGCCCTCAAGGGGCCCCCTTCACAACTAATGAAAAACTGTTTTTT
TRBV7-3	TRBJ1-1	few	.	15	CASSPTGGGGTEAFF	TGTGCCAGCAGCCCGACGGGGGGTGGAGGCACTGAAGCTTTCTTT
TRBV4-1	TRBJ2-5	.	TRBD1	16	CASSPKNGGQGETQYF	TGCGCCAGCAGCCCGAAGAATGGGGGACAGGGGGAGACCCAGTACTTC
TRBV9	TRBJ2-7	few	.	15	CASSIRQKTAYEQYF	TGTGCCAGCAGTATCAGACAGAAGACGGCATACGAGCAGTACTTC
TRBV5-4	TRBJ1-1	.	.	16	CASSFFGEGGHTEAFF	TGTGCCAGCAGCTTCTTCGGGGAGGGGGGACACACTGAAGCTTTCTTT
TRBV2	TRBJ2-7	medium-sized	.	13	CASMVGGAPEQYF	TGTGCCAGCATGGTTGGCGGAGCTCCCGAGCAGTACTTC
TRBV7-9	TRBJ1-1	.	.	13	CASSSRSTGWAFF	TGTGCCAGCAGCTCCCGCTCAACAGGGTGGGCTTTCTTT
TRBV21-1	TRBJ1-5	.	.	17	CASSKLNGTGEDQPQHF	TGTGCCAGCAGCAAGCTCAACGGGACAGGGGAAGATCAGCCCCAGCATTTT
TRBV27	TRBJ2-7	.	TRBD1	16	CASSGQGVSYSYEQYF	TGTGCCAGCAGTGGACAGGGGGTCTCCTACTCCTACGAGCAGTACTTC
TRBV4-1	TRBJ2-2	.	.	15	CASSLATGGAGELFF	TGCGCCAGCAGCCTGGCTACGGGGGGCGCCGGGGAGCTGTTTTTT
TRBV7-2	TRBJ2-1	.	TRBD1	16	CASSLSWDRGDNEQFF	TGTGCCAGCAGCTTAAGCTGGGACAGGGGGGACAATGAGCAGTTCTTC
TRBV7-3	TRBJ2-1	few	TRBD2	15	CASSPTGGVYNEQFF	TGTGCCAGCAGCCCGACGGGGGGTGTGTACAATGAGCAGTTCTTC
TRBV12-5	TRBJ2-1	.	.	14	CASGPGTRYNEQFF	TGTGCTAGTGGGCCCGGGACAAGATACAATGAGCAGTTCTTC
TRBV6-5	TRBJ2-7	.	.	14	CASSYITGRYEQYF	TGTGCCAGCAGTTACATTACAGGCCGGTACGAGCAGTACTTC
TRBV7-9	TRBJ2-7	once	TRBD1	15	CASSLVRDRVYEQYF	TGTGCCAGCAGCTTGGTCCGGGACAGGGTCTACGAGCAGTACTTC
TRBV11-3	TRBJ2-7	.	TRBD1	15	CASSPRSTGNNEQYF	TGTGCCAGCAGCCCCCGATCGACAGGGAATAACGAGCAGTACTTC
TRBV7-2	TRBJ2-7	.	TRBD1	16	CASSLPRDRVSYEQYF	TGTGCCAGCAGCTTACCCCGGGACAGGGTCTCCTACGAGCAGTACTTC
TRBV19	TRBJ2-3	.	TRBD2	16	CASSPRLARGADTQYF	TGTGCCAGTAGTCCTCGACTAGCGCGGGGGGCAGATACGCAGTATTTT
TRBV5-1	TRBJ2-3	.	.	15	CASSLEGGGTDTQYF	TGCGCCAGCAGCTTGGAGGGGGGGGGAACAGATACGCAGTATTTT
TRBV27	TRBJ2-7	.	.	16	CASSSSIDSWIYEQYF	TGTGCCAGCAGTAGCTCAATCGACAGTTGGATCTACGAGCAGTACTTC
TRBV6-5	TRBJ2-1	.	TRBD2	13	CASQVGGYNEQFF	TGTGCCAGTCAGGTGGGGGGGTACAATGAGCAGTTCTTC
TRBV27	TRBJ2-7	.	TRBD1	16	CASSGQGASYSYEQYF	TGTGCCAGCAGTGGACAGGGAGCCTCTTATTCCTACGAGCAGTACTTC
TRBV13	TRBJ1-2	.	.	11	CASSYPTSYTF	TGTGCCAGCAGTTACCCGACAAGCTACACCTTC
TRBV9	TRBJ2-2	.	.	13	CASSVDGFGELFF	TGTGCCAGCAGCGTAGATGGCTTCGGGGAGCTGTTTTTT
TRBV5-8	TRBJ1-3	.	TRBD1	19	CASSSGQGEPPTSGNTIYF	TGTGCCAGCAGTTCCGGACAGGGTGAGCCGCCGACCTCTGGAAACACCATATATTTT
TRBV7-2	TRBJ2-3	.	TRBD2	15	CASSLGLAQEDTQYF	TGTGCCAGCAGCTTGGGACTAGCCCAGGAAGATACGCAGTATTTT
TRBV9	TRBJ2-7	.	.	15	CASSIKQKTAYEQYF	TGTGCCAGTAGCATCAAACAGAAGACGGCATACGAGCAGTACTTC
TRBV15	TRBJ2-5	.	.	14	CATSRANTQETQYF	TGTGCCACCAGCAGAGCGAACACCCAAGAGACCCAGTACTTC